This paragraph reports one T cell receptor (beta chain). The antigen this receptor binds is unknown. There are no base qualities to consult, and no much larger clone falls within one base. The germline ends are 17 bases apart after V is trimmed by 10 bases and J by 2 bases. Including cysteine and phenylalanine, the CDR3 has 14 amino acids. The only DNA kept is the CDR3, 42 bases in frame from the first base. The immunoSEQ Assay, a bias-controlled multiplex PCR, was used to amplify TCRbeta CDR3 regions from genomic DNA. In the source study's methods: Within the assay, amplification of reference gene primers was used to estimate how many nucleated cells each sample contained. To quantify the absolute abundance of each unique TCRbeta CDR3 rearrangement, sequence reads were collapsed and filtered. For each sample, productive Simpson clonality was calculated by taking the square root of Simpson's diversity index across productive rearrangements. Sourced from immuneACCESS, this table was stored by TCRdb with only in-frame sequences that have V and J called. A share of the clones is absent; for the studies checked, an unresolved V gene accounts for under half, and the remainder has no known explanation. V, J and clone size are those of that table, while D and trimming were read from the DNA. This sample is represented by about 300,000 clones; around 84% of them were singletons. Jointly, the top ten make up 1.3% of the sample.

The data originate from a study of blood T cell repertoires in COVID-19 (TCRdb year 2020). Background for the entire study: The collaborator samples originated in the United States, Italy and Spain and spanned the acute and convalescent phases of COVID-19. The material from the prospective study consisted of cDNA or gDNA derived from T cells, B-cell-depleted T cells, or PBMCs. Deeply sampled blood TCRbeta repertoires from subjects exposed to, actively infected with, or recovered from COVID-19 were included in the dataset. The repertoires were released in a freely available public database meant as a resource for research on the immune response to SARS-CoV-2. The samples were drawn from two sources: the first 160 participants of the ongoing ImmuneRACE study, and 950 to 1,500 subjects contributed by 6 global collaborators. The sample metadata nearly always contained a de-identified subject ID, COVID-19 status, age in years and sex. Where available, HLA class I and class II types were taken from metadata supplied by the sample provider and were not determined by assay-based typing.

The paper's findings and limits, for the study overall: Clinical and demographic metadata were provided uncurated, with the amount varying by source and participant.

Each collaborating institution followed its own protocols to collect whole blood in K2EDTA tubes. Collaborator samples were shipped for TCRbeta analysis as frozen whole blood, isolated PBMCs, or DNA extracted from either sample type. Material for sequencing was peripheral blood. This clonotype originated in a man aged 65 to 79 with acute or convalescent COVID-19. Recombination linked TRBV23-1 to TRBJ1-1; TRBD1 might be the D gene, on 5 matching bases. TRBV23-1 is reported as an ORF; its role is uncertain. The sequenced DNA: TGCGCCAACATCCCGGAAAGGGGTAACACTGAAGCTTTCTTT. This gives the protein CANIPERGNTEAFF.